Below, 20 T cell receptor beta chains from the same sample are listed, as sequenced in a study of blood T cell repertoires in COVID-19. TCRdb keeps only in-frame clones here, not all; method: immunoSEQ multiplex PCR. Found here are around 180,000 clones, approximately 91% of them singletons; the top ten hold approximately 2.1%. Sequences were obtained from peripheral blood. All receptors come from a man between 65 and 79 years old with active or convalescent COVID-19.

CDR3 in DNA: TGTGCCAGTAGTAGGGGACTAGCCAGCTACGAGCAGTACTTC. It encodes CASSRGLASYEQYF. The V call is TRBV19, the J call TRBJ2-7; TRBD2 matches at 9 bases. The CDR3 consists of 14 residues. Germline V lookup: CDR1 LNHDA, CDR2 SQIVND (reference sequence). With 4 bases clipped from V and 3 bases from J, the junction kept 4 bases outside the gene matches.

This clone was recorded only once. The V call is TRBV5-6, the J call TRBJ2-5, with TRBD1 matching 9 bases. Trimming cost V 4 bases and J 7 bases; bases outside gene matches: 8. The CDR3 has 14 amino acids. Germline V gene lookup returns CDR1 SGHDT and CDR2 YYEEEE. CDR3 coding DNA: TGTGCCAGCAGCCACAGGGGGCAATATATGACCCAGTACTTC. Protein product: CASSHRGQYMTQYF.

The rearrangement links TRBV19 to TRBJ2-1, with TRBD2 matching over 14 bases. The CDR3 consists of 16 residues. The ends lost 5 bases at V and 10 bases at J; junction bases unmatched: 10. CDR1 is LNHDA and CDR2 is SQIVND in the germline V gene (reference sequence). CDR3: CASSPPGLAGAWEQFF. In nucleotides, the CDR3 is TGTGCCAGTAGTCCACCGGGACTAGCGGGAGCTTGGGAGCAGTTCTTC.

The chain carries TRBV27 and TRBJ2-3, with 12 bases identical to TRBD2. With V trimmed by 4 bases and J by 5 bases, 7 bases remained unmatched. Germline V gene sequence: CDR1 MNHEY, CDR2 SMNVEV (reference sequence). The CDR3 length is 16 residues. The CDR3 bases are TGTGCCAGCAGTTCTCTAGCGGGGGGGCCTATAGATACGCAGTATTTT. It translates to CASSSLAGGPIDTQYF.

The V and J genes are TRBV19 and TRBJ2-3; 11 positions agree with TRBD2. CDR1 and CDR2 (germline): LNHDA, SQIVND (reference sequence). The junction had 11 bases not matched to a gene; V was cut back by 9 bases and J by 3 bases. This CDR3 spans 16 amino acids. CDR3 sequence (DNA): TGTGCCAGCAGGCTATGGGCTAGCGGGAGGACAGATACGCAGTATTTT. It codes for CASRLWASGRTDTQYF.

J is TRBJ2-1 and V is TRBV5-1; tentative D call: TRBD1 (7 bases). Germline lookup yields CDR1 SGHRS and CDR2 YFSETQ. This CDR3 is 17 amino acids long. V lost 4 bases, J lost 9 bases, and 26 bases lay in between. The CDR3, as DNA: TGCGCCAGCAGCCAAAACTTCAGGGGGAGTACTAGCCTTGAGCAGTTCTTC. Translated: CASSQNFRGSTSLEQFF.

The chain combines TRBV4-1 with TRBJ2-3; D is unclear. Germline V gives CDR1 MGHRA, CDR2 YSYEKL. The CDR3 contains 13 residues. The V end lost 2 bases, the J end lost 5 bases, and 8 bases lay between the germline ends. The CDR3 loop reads CASSQNELDTQYF. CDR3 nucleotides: TGCGCCAGCAGCCAAAATGAGTTAGATACGCAGTATTTT.

Written as DNA, the CDR3 is TGTGCCAACACACAGGGTGACCAGCCCCAGCATTTT. Its protein is CANTQGDQPQHF. The chain couples TRBV25-1 to TRBJ1-5; TRBD1 might be the D (6 bases). The CDR3 is 12 amino acids. Trimming took 10 bases from V and 7 from J, leaving 14 bases between them. Germline V CDR1 and CDR2: MGHDK, SYGVNS.

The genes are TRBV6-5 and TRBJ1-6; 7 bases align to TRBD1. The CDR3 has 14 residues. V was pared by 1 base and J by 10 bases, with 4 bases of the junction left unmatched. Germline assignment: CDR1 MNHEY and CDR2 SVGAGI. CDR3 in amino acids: CASSYFDRDSPLHF. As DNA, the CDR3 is TGTGCCAGCAGTTACTTTGACAGGGACTCACCCCTCCACTTT.

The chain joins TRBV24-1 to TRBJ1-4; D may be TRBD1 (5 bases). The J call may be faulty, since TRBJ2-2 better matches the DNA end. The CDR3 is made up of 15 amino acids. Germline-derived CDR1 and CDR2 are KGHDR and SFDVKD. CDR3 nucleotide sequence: TGTGCCACCAGTGATGGGGCTACCGGCCGGTCGGAGCTGTTTTTT. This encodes CATSDGATGRSELFF.

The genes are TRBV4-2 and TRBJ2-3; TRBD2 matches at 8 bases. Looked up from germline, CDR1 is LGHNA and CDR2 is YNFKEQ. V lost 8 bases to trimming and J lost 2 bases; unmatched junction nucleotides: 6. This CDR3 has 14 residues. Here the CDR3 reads CASRGGRNTDTQYF. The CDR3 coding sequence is TGTGCCAGCCGGGGGGGGCGGAACACAGATACGCAGTATTTT.

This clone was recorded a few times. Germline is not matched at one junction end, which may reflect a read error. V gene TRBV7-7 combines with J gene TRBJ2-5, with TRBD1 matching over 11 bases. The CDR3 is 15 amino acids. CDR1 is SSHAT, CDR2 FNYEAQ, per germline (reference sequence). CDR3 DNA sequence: TGTGCTAGCAGCCCCGGACAGGGGGCTTTGGAGACCCAGTACTTC. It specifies CASSPGQGALETQYF.

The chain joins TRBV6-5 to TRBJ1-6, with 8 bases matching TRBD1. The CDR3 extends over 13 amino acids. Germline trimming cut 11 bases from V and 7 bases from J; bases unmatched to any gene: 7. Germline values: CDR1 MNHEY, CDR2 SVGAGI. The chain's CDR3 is CAVQQGVNSPLHF. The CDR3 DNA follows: TGTGCCGTGCAACAGGGGGTGAATTCACCCCTCCACTTT.

CDR3 sequence reads: CASSVGRDVDTDTQYF. CDR3 DNA: TGTGCCAGCAGCGTAGGGAGGGACGTGGACACAGATACGCAGTATTTT. The chain has TRBV9 and TRBJ2-3; tentatively, D is TRBD2 (6 bases). Germline CDR1 is SGDLS and CDR2 is YYNGEE. The CDR3 covers 16 residues. V was cut by 0 bases and J by 2 bases, with 13 bases left in between.

For the CDR3, the DNA is TGTGCCACCTCACTAGCGGGAGGTGGGGGGGAGACCCAGTACTTC. Translating it yields CATSLAGGGGETQYF. This rearrangement joins TRBV28 to TRBJ2-5; TRBD2 matches at 12 bases. V trimming: 10 bases; J trimming: 5 bases; junction bases outside the gene matches: 11. The CDR3 covers 15 residues. Germline loops: CDR1 MDHEN, CDR2 SYDVKM. The full variable domain, completed using reference TRBV28 and TRBJ2-5, is DVKVTQSSRYLVKRTGEKVFLECVQDMDHENMFWYRQDPGLGLRLIYFSYDVKMKEKGDIPEGYSVSREKKERFSLILESASTNQTSMYLCATSLAGGGGETQYFGPGTRLLVL.

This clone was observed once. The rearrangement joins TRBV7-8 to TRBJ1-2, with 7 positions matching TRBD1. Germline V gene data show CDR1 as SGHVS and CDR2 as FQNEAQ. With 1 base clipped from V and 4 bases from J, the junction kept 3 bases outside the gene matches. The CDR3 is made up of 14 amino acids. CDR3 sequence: CASSLDDRAYGYTF. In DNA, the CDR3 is TGTGCCAGCAGCTTAGACGACAGGGCCTATGGCTACACCTTC.

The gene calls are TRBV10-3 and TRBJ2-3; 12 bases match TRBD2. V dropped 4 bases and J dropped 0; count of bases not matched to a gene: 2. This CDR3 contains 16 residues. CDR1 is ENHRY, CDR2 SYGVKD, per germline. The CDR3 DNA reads TGTGCCATCAGTGTGACTAGCGGGGGTAGCACAGATACGCAGTATTTT. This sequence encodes CAISVTSGGSTDTQYF.

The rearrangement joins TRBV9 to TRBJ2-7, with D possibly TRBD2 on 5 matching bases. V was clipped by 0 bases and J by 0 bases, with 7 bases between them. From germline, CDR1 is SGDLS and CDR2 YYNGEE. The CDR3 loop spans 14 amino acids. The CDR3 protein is CASSVADYSYEQYF. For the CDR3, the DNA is TGTGCCAGCAGCGTAGCAGACTACTCCTACGAGCAGTACTTC. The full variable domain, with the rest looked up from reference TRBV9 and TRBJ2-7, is DSGVTQTPKHLITATGQRVTLRCSPRSGDLSVYWYQQSLDQGLQFLIQYYNGEERAKGNILERFSAQQFPDLHSELNLSSLELGDSALYFCASSVADYSYEQYFGPGTRLTVT.

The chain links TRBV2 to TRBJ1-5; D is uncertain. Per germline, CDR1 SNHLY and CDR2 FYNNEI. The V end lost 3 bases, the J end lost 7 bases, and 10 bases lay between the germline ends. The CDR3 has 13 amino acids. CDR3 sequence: CASSERVGQPQHF. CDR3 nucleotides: TGTGCCAGCAGTGAGAGGGTCGGACAGCCCCAGCATTTT.

CDR3 bases: TGTGCCAGCAGCAGGACAGGGCTTCGGGAGCAGTACTTC. Encoded protein: CASSRTGLREQYF. The chain uses TRBV5-6 and TRBJ2-7, with TRBD1 matching over 8 bases. CDR3 length equals 13 residues. Germline CDR1 and CDR2: SGHDT and YYEEEE. With V trimmed by 4 bases and J by 7 bases, 7 bases remained unmatched.